Presented here are 24 T cell receptor beta chains from one specimen sequenced in a study of regulatory T cells in long-lasting Graves disease. Noted time point: newly diagnosed GD, antithyroid drugs for less than 3 months. After RNA was extracted from PBMCs, the TCR library was made from it. Both iRepertoire HTBI primers and Arm-PCR of CDR3 regions were used to build the TCR beta libraries. TCRdb reprocessed the multiplex PCR reads via MiXCR and lists one record per CDR3 protein. The sample yields a few hundred thousand distinct CDR3 sequences, 20% to 25% seen once. The material was peripheral blood mononuclear cells (PBMCs), obtained at new diagnosis, from a patient treated with antithyroid drugs. These TCRs come from a female donor with Graves disease.

This clonotype appeared many times. The rearrangement links TRBV7-8 to TRBJ1-4; no clear D gene. Germline V gene sequence: CDR1 SGHVS, CDR2 FQNEAQ. Trimming shortened V by 6 bases and J by 8 bases, and 19 bases separated the two germline ends. This CDR3 is built from 15 residues. The CDR3 DNA is TGTGCCAGCAGTTCCTCCGCGGGGAGGAGGGAAAAACTGTTTTTT. This gives the protein CASSSSAGRREKLFF. Using reference TRBV7-8 and TRBJ1-4 for the parts outside the CDR3, the full variable domain is GAGVSQSPRYKVAKRGQDVALRCDPISGHVSLFWYQQALGQGPEFLTYFQNEAQLDKSGLPSDRFFAERPEGSVSTLKIQRTQQEDSAVYLCASSSSAGRREKLFFGSGTQLSVL.

The rearrangement links TRBV7-9 to TRBJ2-5; 8 positions agree with TRBD1. This CDR3 spans 15 amino acids. The germline gives CDR1 SEHNR, CDR2 FQNEAQ (reference sequence). Trimming took 5 bases from V and 9 from J; bases not matched to a gene: 14. DNA for the CDR3: TGTGCCAGCAGCGCAGGGGGTAGCACGACAGGGGCCCAGTACTTC. Encoded protein: CASSAGGSTTGAQYF. The whole variable domain, remainder taken from reference TRBV7-9 and TRBJ2-5, is DTGVSQNPRHKITKRGQNVTFRCDPISEHNRLYWYRQTLGQGPEFLTYFQNEAQLEKSRLLSDRFSAERPKGSFSTLEIQRTEQGDSAMYLCASSAGGSTTGAQYFGPGTRLLVL.

The chain couples TRBV6-2 or TRBV6-3 to TRBJ1-1, with D possibly TRBD1 on 6 matching bases. This CDR3 has 14 amino acids. CDR1 is MNHEY and CDR2 is SVGEGT in the germline V gene. V gave up 5 bases and J gave up 0 bases, with 10 bases separating them. The chain's CDR3 is CASSRDNMNTEAFF. DNA of the CDR3: TGTGCCAGCAGTAGGGACAACATGAACACTGAAGCTTTCTTT.

Details on this clonotype: A far larger clone is a single base away, which makes a read error likely. The chain is built from TRBV4-1 and TRBJ2-1, with TRBD2 matching over 13 bases. CDR1 is MGHRA, CDR2 YSYEKL, per germline. The CDR3 is made up of 19 amino acids. With V trimmed by 1 base and J by 7 bases, 13 bases remained unmatched. CDR3 sequence reads: CASSQGTSGGPLRPNEQFF. The CDR3 DNA reads as TGCGCCAGCAGCCAAGGGACTAGCGGGGGCCCACTCCGACCAAATGAGCAGTTCTTC.

This clonotype was recorded many times. CDR3 nucleotides: TGTGCCAGCACCTCAAGAGGCGGGACAGATACGCAGTATTTT. Translation: CASTSRGGTDTQYF. The genes are TRBV6-1 and TRBJ2-3, with D possibly being TRBD2 (5 bases). V shed 7 bases and J shed 3 bases, with 14 bases lying between them. CDR3 length equals 14 residues. The germline CDR1 and CDR2 sequences are MNHNS and SASEGT.

In the case of this clonotype: A read error is the likely source, as a far larger clone sits one nucleotide away. The rearrangement links TRBV29-1 to TRBJ2-3, with 11 nucleotides matching TRBD2. Matching the DNA end better, TRBJ2-7 makes the J call doubtful. The germline CDR1 and CDR2 sequences are SQVTM and ANQGSEA. The length of the CDR3 is 15 residues. The CDR3 DNA reads as TGCAGCGTTGAAGGACGACTAGCGGGGTATTACGAGCAGTACTTC. Translating gives CSVEGRLAGYYEQYF.

This clonotype was seen ten or more times. The rearrangement uses TRBV2 and TRBJ1-2; possible D gene TRBD1, 5 bases. This CDR3 region has 14 residues. Germline V gene lookup returns CDR1 SNHLY and CDR2 FYNNEI. With 6 bases removed from V and 4 bases from J, the gap between germline ends came to 15 bases. The CDR3: CASRGGGNLYGYTF. The CDR3 DNA reads TGTGCCAGCAGGGGGGGGGGAAACCTCTATGGCTACACCTTC.

This clonotype was seen at least ten times. The V call is TRBV11-3, the J call TRBJ2-3, with D perhaps assigned TRBD1 or TRBD2 (6 bases each). The germline CDR1 and CDR2 sequences are SGHNT and YENEEA. This CDR3 has 16 residues. V was trimmed by 5 bases and J by 3 bases, leaving 18 bases between them. The CDR3, as DNA: TGTGCCAGCAGCCTCTCGGCCCGGGGGCTTACAGATACGCAGTATTTT. Translation: CASSLSARGLTDTQYF.

This chain joins TRBV3-1 and TRBJ1-6; tentative D call: TRBD1 (5 bases). This CDR3 is 18 amino acids long. In germline, CDR1 is LGHDT, CDR2 YNNKEL (reference sequence). Trimming left V 5 bases short and J 0 bases short, with 17 bases between. CDR3 bases: TGTGCCAGCAGCTCCCCCGTCGGGGGTAGCTCCTATAATTCACCCCTCCACTTT. The encoded protein is CASSSPVGGSSYNSPLHF.

This clonotype was picked up many times. CDR3 loop: CASSLGTSGSYEQYF. The CDR3 coding sequence is TGTGCCAGCAGCTTAGGGACTAGCGGGAGTTACGAGCAGTACTTC. The rearrangement uses TRBV7-9 and TRBJ2-7, with TRBD2 matching over 13 bases. Per germline, CDR1 SEHNR and CDR2 FQNEAQ (reference sequence). The CDR3 loop spans 15 amino acids. The V segment lost 1 base and the J segment 4 bases; nucleotides outside the gene matches: 1.

On this clonotype itself: At one of its ends the junction is not consistent with the germline gene, which may arise from a read error. V gene TRBV5-6 combines with J gene TRBJ1-1; D perhaps matches TRBD1 (5 bases). The CDR3 is made up of 14 amino acids. Germline CDR1 SGHDT, CDR2 YYEEEE. CDR3 in amino acids: CASGFRGPPTEAFF. The CDR3 DNA sequence: TGTGCCAGCGGCTTTCGGGGACCCCCCACTGAAGCTTTCTTT.

The V call is TRBV5-4, the J call TRBJ2-5; 7 bases agree with TRBD1. The CDR3 has 14 amino acids. Trimming at V came to 4 bases and at J to 2 bases, leaving 5 bases not matched to a gene. Per germline, CDR1 SGHNT and CDR2 YYREEE (reference sequence). CDR3 in amino acids: CASSIQGPQETQYF. CDR3 in DNA: TGTGCCAGCAGCATACAGGGGCCTCAAGAGACCCAGTACTTC.

At least ten counts were recorded for this clonotype. This sequence joins TRBV30 and TRBJ1-2; TRBD1 matches 7 bases. The CDR3 has 13 amino acids. The junction had 7 bases not matched to a gene; V was cut back by 2 bases and J by 7 bases. CDR1 and CDR2 (germline): GTSNPN, SVGIG (reference sequence). The CDR3 protein is CAWSSGTEVGYTF. The CDR3 DNA reads TGTGCCTGGAGTTCCGGGACAGAGGTTGGCTACACCTTC.

The J gene is TRBJ2-1, the V gene TRBV5-4; 7 nucleotides line up with TRBD2. This CDR3 has 11 amino acids. Trimming took 5 bases from V and 9 from J; bases not matched to a gene: 2. In germline, CDR1 is SGHNT, CDR2 YYREEE (reference sequence). CDR3 in amino acids: CASRGGGEQFF. CDR3 DNA sequence: TGTGCCAGCAGGGGGGGGGGTGAGCAGTTCTTC.

This clonotype occurred many times. The chain joins TRBV20-1 to TRBJ2-3; maybe TRBD1 (5 bases). V was pared by 6 bases and J by 6 bases, with 16 bases between. There are 13 residues in the CDR3. Germline V CDR1 and CDR2: DFQATT, SNEGSKA (reference sequence). The CDR3 DNA sequence: TGCAGTGCACCAGAGACAGTAGGGGATACGCAGTATTTT. It is translated as CSAPETVGDTQYF.

This clonotype was seen repeatedly, ten times or more. The rearrangement joins TRBV6-5 to TRBJ1-5; D gene ambiguous. This CDR3 is built from 16 residues. Between the trimmed V and J ends, which lost 4 bases and 1 base, there was a span of 14 bases. Germline V CDR1 and CDR2: MNHEY, SVGAGI. For the CDR3, the DNA is TGTGCCAGCAGTTCGTCCGCGACACCCAGCAATCAGCCCCAGCATTTT. Protein product: CASSSSATPSNQPQHF.

As regards this clonotype: A much larger clone differs by one base, so this may be a read error. This chain's CDR3 is CAISEGGQISSGNTIYF. CDR3 in DNA: TGTGCCATCAGTGAGGGGGGACAGATTTCCTCTGGAAACACCATATATTTT. The rearrangement joins TRBV10-3 to TRBJ1-3; TRBD1 matches 7 bases. Germline loops: CDR1 ENHRY, CDR2 SYGVKD. J lost 0 bases, V lost 2 bases, and 7 bases had no gene match. This CDR3 contains 17 residues.

The chain links TRBV11-2 to TRBJ2-1, with 8 bases that match TRBD1. The germline CDR1 and CDR2 sequences are SGHAT and FQNNGV. CDR3 length: 11 residues. With 1 base clipped from V and 15 bases from J, the junction kept 2 bases outside the gene matches. The CDR3 DNA reads as TGTGCCAGCAGCTTAGGGACAGGGCGGTTCTTC. Its protein is CASSLGTGRFF.

This clonotype was seen a few times. A far larger clone is only one base removed, so a read error is likely. This chain links TRBV2 with TRBJ2-1; 8 bases fit TRBD1. With V trimmed by 6 bases and J by 5 bases, 9 bases remained unmatched. The CDR3 is 15 amino acids. The germline V gene has CDR1 SNHLY and CDR2 FYNNEI. The CDR3 sequence: CASSYRNRGDNEQFF. CDR3 sequence (DNA): TGTGCCAGCAGCTACCGCAACAGGGGGGACAATGAGCAGTTCTTC.

This clonotype was recorded at least ten times. The J gene is TRBJ2-1, the V gene TRBV6-2 or TRBV6-3; D may be TRBD2 (5 bases). Germline CDR1 and CDR2: MNHEY and SVGEGT. V was trimmed by 7 bases and J by 2 bases, leaving 9 bases between them. CDR3 size: 13 residues. As DNA, the CDR3 is TGTGCCAGCACTAGCATTGCCTACAATGAGCAGTTCTTC. The encoded protein is CASTSIAYNEQFF.

This clonotype was found many times. The V call is TRBV9, the J call TRBJ2-5; D not resolved. Germline CDR1 and CDR2: SGDLS and YYNGEE. Trimming cost V 0 bases and J 3 bases, with 6 bases left between them. This CDR3 is built from 13 residues. The CDR3 reads CASSVVTEETQYF. The CDR3 bases are TGTGCCAGCAGCGTAGTCACGGAAGAGACCCAGTACTTC.

The rearrangement joins TRBV11-3 to TRBJ1-2; no definite D call. V lost 5 bases and J 6 bases, leaving 22 bases between the germline ends. The CDR3 sequence is 16 residues long. CDR1 is SGHNT, CDR2 YENEEA, per germline. The CDR3 sequence: CASSAEGRAGANGYTF. The CDR3 DNA reads as TGTGCCAGCAGCGCCGAAGGGCGGGCTGGAGCAAATGGCTACACCTTC.

This clonotype was seen repeatedly, ten times or more. The chain has TRBV6-1 and TRBJ2-1, with 8 bases identical to TRBD2. CDR1 and CDR2 (germline): MNHNS, SASEGT. V gave up 9 bases and J gave up 3 bases; unmatched junction bases: 4. The CDR3 totals 13 residues. This CDR3 reads CASSGDGYNEQFF. As DNA, the CDR3 is TGTGCCAGTAGCGGGGATGGCTACAATGAGCAGTTCTTC.

This clonotype was recorded a few times. This chain links TRBV5-1 with TRBJ2-7; D may correspond to TRBD1 or TRBD2 (5 bases each). Germline CDR1 is SGHRS and CDR2 is YFSETQ. V was clipped by 5 bases and J by 3 bases, with 30 bases between them. This CDR3 is 19 amino acids long. CDR3 DNA: TGCGCCAGCAGGAATAATACCGGGACGGCATTAGATTTTTACTACGAGCAGTACTTC. It yields the protein CASRNNTGTALDFYYEQYF.